This T cell receptor beta chain originates from a study of T cells after yellow fever vaccination. This clonotype was found many times. Its matching antigen is unknown. This CDR3 region has 16 residues. V lost 0 bases and J lost 8, with 19 bases in between. Germline CDR1 reads LNHNV; CDR2 reads YYDKDF (reference sequence). TCRdb reanalysed the 5' RACE reads using MiXCR and keeps one entry per CDR3 protein. The sample contains 28,000 or so distinct CDR3 sequences, around 4.3% of which appear only once. Study-level results: Subsequent to the booster, the majority of primary-vaccination clones reappeared (roughly 95% CD4, approximately 90% CD8).

The chain joins TRBV15 to TRBJ1-2; D call uncertain. This TCR was sampled from a man aged 30 to 39 who received the YFV17D yellow fever vaccine. The sequenced sample was CD8+ T cells sorted from PBMCs, obtained 5 days after the yellow fever booster vaccination. Here the CDR3 reads CATSRDRNTAVGGYTF. The CDR3 nucleotides read TGTGCCACCAGCAGAGATCGGAACACGGCGGTAGGGGGCTACACCTTC.